This T cell receptor (beta chain) came from a study of OX40 agonist ivuxolimab in advanced cancers. Overall study: Prior checkpoint blockade (anti-PD-1, anti-PD-L1 or anti-CTLA-4) was permitted; about 40% had it.

Study-wide points: By week 6 at 0.1 to 3.0 mg/kg, blood CD4+ and CD8+ T cells had expanded clonally. There were also nonresponders showing low normalized T-cell clonal expansion.

Autoimmune disease history or systemic immunosuppression barred patients. V shed 0 bases and J shed 11 bases, with 15 bases lying between them. CDR3 length: 14 amino acids. Germline V gene data show CDR1 as SGHAT and CDR2 as FQNNGV. In its sample, this clone was seen once. Its antigen is not identified. The assay was immunoSEQ multiplex PCR, and TCRdb's table has in-frame clones only and misses some. The sample lists fewer than 85,000 clones, over 80% occurring once. The rearrangement uses TRBV11-2 and TRBJ2-3; perhaps TRBD2 as D (7 bases). This TCR was recovered from an adult with an advanced solid tumor such as melanoma, head and neck, liver or kidney cancer. Sequenced material: CD4+ or CD8+ T cells sorted from blood, taken in a trial of the OX40 agonist ivuxolimab. DNA for the CDR3: TGTGCCAGCAGCTTAGAGGGAGGGGGGGCAGAGCAGTATTTT. Translated, it gives CASSLEGGGAEQYF.